A selection of T cell receptor beta chains follows, all from one sample in a study of PD-1 blockade in classical Hodgkin lymphoma. Clones were sequenced by immunoSEQ multiplex PCR, and TCRdb holds only the in-frame ones, with some missing. The sample lists about 60,000 clones, around 94% seen once, with around 8% in the top ten. Source: peripheral blood mononuclear cells (PBMCs), taken before the fourth cycle of nivolumab. The source is a human donor with classical Hodgkin lymphoma. Each CDR3 is given with its conserved first and last residue. The order of the fields is clone size, CDR3 length, D gene, V gene, J gene, CDR3 protein, CDR3 DNA. D genes are given only for firm matches. Not every row has a clone size; where given, it reads once, few, many or a size class.

-	15	-	TRBV7-9	TRBJ1-4	CASSLGAQTIEKLFF	TGTGCCAGCAGCTTAGGTGCACAGACAATTGAAAAACTGTTTTTT
-	14	-	TRBV11-2	TRBJ2-5	CASSQMAGRETQYF	TGTGCCAGCAGCCAGATGGCAGGGCGAGAGACCCAGTACTTC
-	15	TRBD2	TRBV27	TRBJ2-7	CASSFRTSGGYEQYF	TGTGCCAGCAGTTTCCGGACTAGCGGGGGTTACGAGCAGTACTTC
once	19	TRBD1	TRBV5-4	TRBJ2-7	CASSSRTGTGRGGHYEQYF	TGTGCCAGCAGCTCGCGGACAGGGACCGGTCGTGGGGGTCACTACGAGCAGTACTTC
-	13	-	TRBV6-1	TRBJ2-7	CASSESYAYEQYF	TGTGCCAGCAGTGAAAGCTATGCCTACGAGCAGTACTTC
-	12	TRBD1	TRBV6-6	TRBJ2-1	CASSTGDNEQFF	TGTGCCAGCAGTACAGGGGACAATGAGCAGTTCTTC
-	15	-	TRBV7-9	TRBJ2-1	CASSLFWTSYNEQFF	TGTGCCAGCAGCTTGTTTTGGACGTCCTACAATGAGCAGTTCTTC
-	17	-	TRBV10-3	TRBJ1-1	CATQAAAGLGKNTEAFF	TGTGCCACCCAGGCGGCGGCGGGATTGGGGAAAAACACTGAAGCTTTCTTT
-	14	TRBD2	TRBV28	TRBJ2-1	CASSEGEGHDEQFF	TGTGCCAGCAGCGAAGGGGAGGGCCACGATGAGCAGTTCTTC
-	23	TRBD2	TRBV2	TRBJ2-3	CASSDPTRLSITSGRRPTDTQYF	TGTGCCAGCAGTGACCCAACCCGATTGTCGATTACTAGCGGGAGAAGACCCACAGATACGCAGTATTTT
-	16	-	TRBV27	TRBJ2-1	CASSFRLTSSYNEQFF	TGTGCCAGCAGTTTCCGGTTGACTAGCTCCTACAATGAGCAGTTCTTC
-	10	-	TRBV19	TRBJ2-5	CASKGETQYF	TGTGCCAGTAAAGGAGAGACCCAGTACTTC
once	15	-	TRBV27	TRBJ2-7	CASSTFSTNGYEQYF	TGTGCCAGCAGTACTTTTTCGACTAACGGCTACGAGCAGTACTTC
-	15	TRBD2	TRBV5-1	TRBJ2-1	CASSPGTSSLDEQFF	TGCGCCAGCAGCCCCGGGACTAGCAGCCTTGATGAGCAGTTCTTC
once	13	-	TRBV9	TRBJ2-1	CASSVGQNNEQFF	TGTGCCAGCAGCGTAGGCCAAAACAATGAGCAGTTCTTC
-	13	-	TRBV9	TRBJ2-5	CASSPHPAETRYF	TGTGCCAGCAGCCCCCACCCGGCAGAGACCCGGTACTTC
-	13	-	TRBV10-1	TRBJ1-3	CASLEFSGNTIYF	TGCGCCAGCTTGGAGTTCTCTGGAAACACCATATATTTT
-	19	-	TRBV28	TRBJ2-6	CASSRGRGASISGANVLTF	TGTGCCAGCAGCCGGGGCAGGGGTGCTTCGATCTCTGGGGCCAACGTCCTGACTTTC
-	17	TRBD2	TRBV5-4	TRBJ2-2	CASSLPRTRTVTGELFF	TGTGCCAGCAGCTTGCCCCGGACTAGGACGGTCACCGGGGAGCTGTTTTTT
-	15	TRBD1	TRBV28	TRBJ2-2	CASSFDRDNTGELFF	TGTGCCAGCAGTTTTGACAGGGACAACACCGGGGAGCTGTTTTTT
-	14	TRBD2	TRBV11-2	TRBJ2-1	CASSLGIAGDEQFF	TGTGCCAGCAGCTTAGGGATAGCGGGGGATGAGCAGTTCTTC
-	17	TRBD1	TRBV7-9	TRBJ2-3	CASSLGTGTGFTDTQYF	TGTGCCAGCAGCTTAGGCACTGGGACAGGGTTTACAGATACGCAGTATTTT
-	15	-	TRBV2	TRBJ1-2	CASMSRGGIGDGYTF	TGTGCCAGCATGTCACGCGGGGGTATTGGCGATGGCTACACCTTC
-	14	TRBD2	TRBV19	TRBJ2-7	CASSPRGGTYEQYF	TGTGCCAGTAGCCCCCGCGGGGGTACCTACGAGCAGTACTTC
-	14	-	TRBV7-7	TRBJ2-2	CASSLGQQAGELFF	TGTGCCAGCAGCTTGGGGCAACAGGCCGGGGAGCTGTTTTTT
-	13	TRBD1	TRBV19	TRBJ1-2	CASSLQGACGYTF	TGTGCCAGTAGTCTACAGGGGGCGTGTGGCTACACCTTC